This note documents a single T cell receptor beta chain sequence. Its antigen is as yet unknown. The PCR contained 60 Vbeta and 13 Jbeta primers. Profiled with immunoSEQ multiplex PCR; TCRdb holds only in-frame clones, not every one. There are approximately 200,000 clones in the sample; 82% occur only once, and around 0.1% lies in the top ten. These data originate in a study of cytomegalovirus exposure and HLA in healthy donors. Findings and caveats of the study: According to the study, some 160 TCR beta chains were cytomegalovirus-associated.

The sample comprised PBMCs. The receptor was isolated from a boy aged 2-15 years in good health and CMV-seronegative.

CDR3 residues: CASSELKGWAGSTSGDPEQFF. The CDR3 bases are TGTGCCAGCAGTGAATTGAAAGGATGGGCAGGGTCCACTTCTGGGGATCCTGAGCAGTTCTTC. The chain has TRBV2 and TRBJ2-1; weak D call: TRBD1 (5 bases). Per the germline V gene, CDR1 is SNHLY and CDR2 is FYNNEI. Trimming removed 2 bases at V and 9 bases at J, with 35 bases between. The CDR3 runs to 21 residues.